This section outlines one T cell receptor (beta chain) sequence together with its context. This sample stems from a study of blood T cell repertoires in COVID-19. The overall study: Cohort 3 recovery required two negative PCRs, clearance, or symptom resolution. COVID-19 samples from acute and convalescent phases originated in the United States, Italy and Spain. Nucleic acid was either cDNA or gDNA, and it came from T cells, B-cell-depleted T cells, or PBMCs.

CDR3 length: 17 residues. CDR1 is MNHNS, CDR2 SASEGT, per germline. Trimming stripped 4 bases from V and 0 bases from J, with 18 bases between. Categorization into cohorts depended on clinical history that participants reported. Libraries were prepared by immunoSEQ multiplex PCR; TCRdb keeps only in-frame clonotypes and omits some of them. The repertoire holds some 200,000 clones, with about 90% as singletons. The sample consisted of PBMCs or T cells enriched from blood (not recorded which). The chain employs TRBV6-1 and TRBJ1-2; tentative D call: TRBD1 (6 bases). This TCR was recovered from a woman between 45 and 65 years old in a cohort exposed to, infected with or recovered from COVID-19 (not recorded which). The CDR3 nucleotides are TGTGCCAGCAGTGGAGTCGGGGGGCGGATAACTAACTATGGCTACACCTTC. Translating it yields CASSGVGGRITNYGYTF.